Following are 24 T cell receptor beta chains from one sample sequenced in a study of T cell changes during pregnancy in multiple sclerosis. The data were produced by immunoSEQ multiplex PCR, yet TCRdb's version contains in-frame clones alone and is incomplete. The sample shows tens of thousands of clones, roughly 93% of them seen only once. The sample in question was peripheral blood, obtained in the third trimester of pregnancy. The receptors shown here come from a female donor in good health, enrolled as a control in a pregnancy study.

The chain employs TRBV10-1 and TRBJ1-1, with a tentative D call TRBD1 (6 bases). The ends were cut back, 3 bases at V and 1 base at J, with 12 bases in the middle. CDR1 is WNHNN, CDR2 SYGVQD, per germline (reference sequence). CDR3 length: 15 residues. CDR3 residues: CASSDRTASNTEAFF. CDR3 DNA sequence: TGCGCCAGCAGTGACAGGACAGCTTCGAACACTGAAGCTTTCTTT.

V gene TRBV2 combines with J gene TRBJ1-4; D might be TRBD1 (6 bases). Trimming removed 6 bases at V and 0 bases at J, with 14 bases between. The V gene's germline CDR1 is SNHLY and CDR2 FYNNEI. CDR3 length: 16 residues. The CDR3 nucleotides are TGTGCCAGCAGGTACAGGGCTATCTCAACTAATGAAAAACTGTTTTTT. Amino acids: CASRYRAISTNEKLFF.

This clone came up once. The rearrangement uses TRBV6-5 and TRBJ2-7; 9 bases line up with TRBD1. The germline gives CDR1 MNHEY, CDR2 SVGAGI. J was trimmed by 12 bases and V by 6 bases; bases with no gene match: 15. The CDR3 totals 14 residues. The CDR3 spells CASSTGTGSTPPYF. The DNA of the CDR3 is TGTGCCAGCAGCACCGGGACAGGGTCTACTCCCCCGTACTTC.

The chain combines TRBV6-1 with TRBJ2-5, with D possibly matching TRBD1 (5 bases). The CDR3 loop spans 14 amino acids. V lost 3 bases to trimming and J lost 5 bases, with 13 bases between them. Looked up from germline, CDR1 is MNHNS and CDR2 is SASEGT. CDR3 loop: CASSDTTDPETQYF. The CDR3, as DNA: TGTGCCAGCAGTGATACGACAGATCCGGAGACCCAGTACTTC.

The gene calls are TRBV28 and TRBJ2-7; TRBD2 agrees at 9 bases. V lost 8 bases, J lost 0 bases, and 2 bases stayed unmatched. Germline CDR1 and CDR2: MDHEN and SYDVKM. The CDR3 is 13 residues long. The CDR3 loop is CASFSGSSYEQYF. The DNA of the CDR3 is TGTGCCAGCTTTAGCGGGAGCTCCTACGAGCAGTACTTC.

This clone has just a few counts. This chain connects TRBV7-9 to TRBJ1-1; D may be TRBD1 (5 bases). V gave up 1 base and J gave up 6 bases, with 9 bases separating them. From germline, CDR1 is SEHNR and CDR2 FQNEAQ (reference sequence). The CDR3 contains 13 residues. CDR3 protein: CASSLGRVSEAFF. CDR3 nucleotides: TGTGCCAGCAGCTTAGGCAGGGTTTCTGAAGCTTTCTTT.

This clone occurred once. V is TRBV15 and J is TRBJ2-7, with 12 positions matching TRBD1. Germline assignment: CDR1 LNHNV and CDR2 YYDKDF (reference sequence). Trimming removed 3 bases from V and 3 bases from J; junction bases left unmatched: 3. This CDR3 region has 15 residues. CDR3 sequence (DNA): TGTGCCACCAGCAGGGGACAGGGGGCCAACTACGAGCAGTACTTC. It yields the protein CATSRGQGANYEQYF.

About this clone: At one boundary the junction diverges from the germline segment, which might be a read error. The V and J genes are TRBV29-1 and TRBJ2-3; weak D call: TRBD1 (6 bases). Germline assignment: CDR1 SQVTM and CDR2 ANQGSEA. There are 14 residues in the CDR3. CDR3 region: CSVDHRVPTETQYF. The CDR3 nucleotides are TGCAGCGTTGACCACAGGGTCCCTACAGAGACGCAGTATTTT.

The chain combines TRBV2 with TRBJ2-2; D gene unclear. Germline values: CDR1 SNHLY, CDR2 FYNNEI. Trimming removed 6 bases at V and 0 bases at J, with 14 bases between. The CDR3 has 16 residues. CDR3 sequence (DNA): TGTGCCAGCAGGCCAGGATTGTCCGCGAACACCGGGGAGCTGTTTTTT. Its translation is CASRPGLSANTGELFF.

This chain connects TRBV5-4 to TRBJ2-1; D may be TRBD2 (6 bases). Looked up from germline, CDR1 is SGHNT and CDR2 is YYREEE (reference sequence). Trimming pared 3 bases from V and 2 bases from J, leaving 12 bases between. This CDR3 contains 15 residues. The CDR3 nucleotides read TGTGCCAGCAGCTATTCTAGCGCAACCTACAATGAGCAGTTCTTC. Its translation is CASSYSSATYNEQFF.

This clone was picked up one time. The CDR3 coding sequence is TGTGCCAGCAAATCGACTAGCGGGGCATCCTACGAGCAGTACTTC. It translates to CASKSTSGASYEQYF. V and J are TRBV2 and TRBJ2-7; 11 bases match TRBD2. The CDR3 runs to 15 residues. The germline V gene has CDR1 SNHLY and CDR2 FYNNEI. The J segment lost 1 base and the V segment lost 7 bases, leaving 6 bases of the junction unmatched.

The CDR3 protein is CASSLRRVSGSYNEQFF. The CDR3 region has the DNA TGTGCCAGCAGCTTAAGACGAGTTTCGGGTTCCTACAATGAGCAGTTCTTC. The genes are TRBV11-2 and TRBJ2-1; D unclear. This CDR3 has 17 residues. V lost 2 bases and J 1 base, leaving 15 bases between the germline ends. Germline lookup yields CDR1 SGHAT and CDR2 FQNNGV.

This chain joins TRBV19 and TRBJ2-3, with TRBD2 identical over 11 bases. The CDR3 is 17 residues long. CDR1 and CDR2 (germline): LNHDA, SQIVND (reference sequence). Losses at the gene ends were 4 bases for V and 0 bases for J; bases not matched to a gene: 6. The CDR3 nucleotides are TGTGCCAGTAGTACCCGGTCTAGCGGGAGGAGCACAGATACGCAGTATTTT. This translates into CASSTRSSGRSTDTQYF.

The chain couples TRBV10-3 to TRBJ2-2; TRBD2 is a possible D gene (6 bases). Germline-derived CDR1 and CDR2 are ENHRY and SYGVKD. V was trimmed by 6 bases and J by 5 bases, leaving 13 bases between them. The CDR3 length is 14 residues. The CDR3 sequence: CAIRRSEGTGELFF. The DNA of the CDR3 is TGTGCCATCAGGAGGTCGGAGGGGACCGGGGAGCTGTTTTTT.

The chain employs TRBV25-1 and TRBJ2-3; 7 bases match TRBD2. Trimming took 4 bases from V and 2 from J; bases not matched to a gene: 6. The CDR3 is 15 residues long. The V gene's germline CDR1 is MGHDK and CDR2 SYGVNS. The DNA for the CDR3 is TGTGCCAGCAGTGGCTCGGGACTATCCACAGATACGCAGTATTTT. Translation: CASSGSGLSTDTQYF. The entire variable domain, with the rest obtained from reference TRBV25-1 and TRBJ2-3, is as follows: EADIYQTPRYLVIGTGKKITLECSQTMGHDKMYWYQQDPGMELHLIHYSYGVNSTEKGDLSSESTVSRIRTEHFPLTLESARPSHTSQYLCASSGSGLSTDTQYFGPGTRLTVL.

The chain uses TRBV6-1 and TRBJ2-3; no clear D. CDR3 length: 12 amino acids. Trimming removed 7 bases from V and 2 bases from J, with 7 bases in between. The germline V gene encodes CDR1 MNHNS and CDR2 SASEGT. CDR3 sequence reads: CASISYTDTQYF. The DNA for the CDR3 is TGTGCCAGCATATCGTACACAGATACGCAGTATTTT.

The chain uses TRBV7-2 and TRBJ2-7; 15 nucleotides align to TRBD2. The CDR3 length is 17 residues. Germline CDR1 and CDR2: SGHTA and FQGNSA. V was clipped by 4 bases and J by 0 bases; unmatched bases: 4. The CDR3 loop reads CASSWGLAGGPSYEQYF. As DNA, the CDR3 is TGTGCCAGCAGCTGGGGACTAGCGGGAGGACCCTCCTACGAGCAGTACTTC.

The chain recombines TRBV5-1 with TRBJ2-7; 11 bases map to TRBD2. V lost 4 bases, J lost 4 bases, and 7 bases stayed unmatched. This CDR3 is built from 15 residues. Germline CDR1 reads SGHRS; CDR2 reads YFSETQ. CDR3 nucleotide sequence: TGCGCCAGCAGCCTGGGACTAGCGGAGAGATACGAGCAGTACTTC. Protein: CASSLGLAERYEQYF. Complete variable domain (other parts from reference TRBV5-1 and TRBJ2-7): KAGVTQTPRYLIKTRGQQVTLSCSPISGHRSVSWYQQTPGQGLQFLFEYFSETQRNKGNFPGRFSGRQFSNSRSEMNVSTLELGDSALYLCASSLGLAERYEQYFGPGTRLTVT.

The chain joins TRBV18 to TRBJ2-5, with 7 bases that match TRBD1. Germline loops: CDR1 KGHSH, CDR2 LQKENI. This CDR3 has 17 amino acids. The V gene end was trimmed by 1 base and the J gene end by 2 bases; junction bases not matched to a gene: 10. This CDR3 is CASSPLSRTGGQETQYF. The DNA of the CDR3 is TGTGCCAGCTCACCACTTTCCCGGACAGGAGGACAAGAGACCCAGTACTTC.

The chain employs TRBV5-4 and TRBJ2-1, with D possibly TRBD1 on 5 matching bases. The V and J ends lost 0 bases and 0 bases respectively, with 10 bases between them. CDR1 and CDR2 from the germline V gene are SGHNT and YYREEE (reference sequence). This CDR3 has 16 residues. The CDR3 DNA is TGTGCCAGCAGCTTGGCCGCAGGGCCCTCCTACAATGAGCAGTTCTTC. This encodes CASSLAAGPSYNEQFF.

The chain is built from TRBV6-1 and TRBJ2-7; D perhaps matches TRBD2 (6 bases). CDR1 is MNHNS and CDR2 is SASEGT in the germline V gene. The CDR3 runs 14 residues. V was trimmed by 4 bases and J by 4 bases, leaving 14 bases between them. CDR3 DNA sequence: TGTGCCAGCAGTGCCTCGGGACTGATTTACGAGCAGTACTTC. Residues: CASSASGLIYEQYF.

This chain connects TRBV19 to TRBJ2-2, with D unresolved. CDR3 length: 12 residues. Trimming left V 8 bases short and J 1 base short, with 5 bases between. From germline, CDR1 is LNHDA and CDR2 SQIVND (reference sequence). CDR3 sequence: CASQKNTGELFF. The DNA of the CDR3 is TGTGCCAGTCAAAAGAACACCGGGGAGCTGTTTTTT.

The rearrangement joins TRBV28 to TRBJ2-5; 10 positions agree with TRBD2. V lost 6 bases, J lost 4 bases, and 11 bases stayed unmatched. The germline gives CDR1 MDHEN, CDR2 SYDVKM. This CDR3 spans 16 amino acids. The CDR3 nucleotides read TGTGCCAGCAGCTCACCCAGCGGGAGGGGAGGAGAGACCCAGTACTTC. The encoded protein is CASSSPSGRGGETQYF.

This chain joins TRBV6-5 and TRBJ2-1; 8 bases fit TRBD2. Trimming removed 6 bases from V and 8 bases from J; junction bases left unmatched: 3. The CDR3 loop spans 12 amino acids. The V gene's germline CDR1 is MNHEY and CDR2 SVGAGI. CDR3 nucleotide sequence: TGTGCCAGCAGCCGGGGGGGCCATGAGCAGTTCTTC. Protein: CASSRGGHEQFF.